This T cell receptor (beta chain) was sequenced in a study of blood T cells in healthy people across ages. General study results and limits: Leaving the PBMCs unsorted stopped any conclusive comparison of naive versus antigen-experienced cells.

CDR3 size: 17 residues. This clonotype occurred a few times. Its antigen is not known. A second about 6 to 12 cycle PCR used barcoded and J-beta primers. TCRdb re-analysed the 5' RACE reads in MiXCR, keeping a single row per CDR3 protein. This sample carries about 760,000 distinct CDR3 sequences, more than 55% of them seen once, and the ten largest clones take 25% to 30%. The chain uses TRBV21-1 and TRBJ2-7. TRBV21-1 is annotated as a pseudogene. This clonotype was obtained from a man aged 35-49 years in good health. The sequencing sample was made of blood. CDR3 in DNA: TGTGCCAGCAGCAATATTTGGGGTGCTACCCTTAATTCCGAGCAGTACTTC. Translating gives CASSNIWGATLNSEQYF.